At least ten counts were recorded for the clone carrying this T cell receptor beta chain. Its antigen is not known. This record comes from a study of T cell repertoires in cytomegalovirus infection. Study-level information: It was recently identified HLA-C-restricted and well-studied HLA-B-restricted CMV epitopes that the study used. Signatures in public TCR beta sequences pointed to both CMV infection and matching HLA type. Study-level points and caveats: Ex vivo, HLA-C-restricted CMV-specific TCR beta clonotypes prevailed over the rest of the response. CMV carriers having the relevant HLA were flagged by cumulative public TCR beta family frequency.

The CDR3 totals 12 residues. V shed 6 bases and J shed 3 bases, with 6 bases lying between them. Germline assignment: CDR1 LNHDA and CDR2 SQIVND (reference sequence). MiXCR, applied by TCRdb to the reads, yields one record per CDR3 protein. The sample has about 570,000 distinct CDR3 sequences, 40% seen once; the top ten hold about 48%. The material was cultured PBMCs, obtained from culture after CMV antigen stimulation. The sequence was collected from a human donor in good health (CMV status not recorded). Some clones in this sample may be carry-over from other donors' samples. V gene TRBV19 combines with J gene TRBJ2-1, with D possibly being TRBD2 (5 bases). The CDR3 region is CASRGSYNEQFF. CDR3 nucleotides: TGTGCCAGTAGGGGGAGCTACAATGAGCAGTTCTTC.